This note documents a single TCR beta chain sequence. The data originate from a study of shared clonotypes between healthy human individuals. The CDR3 contains 16 residues. Naive CD8 cells, CD45RO-negative and positively selected for CCR7, excluded terminally differentiated effector memory CD45RA+ cells. Measured with immunoSEQ multiplex PCR; TCRdb has only the in-frame clones, and not every one. This sample has about 700,000 clones, with about 92% found just once. This chain connects TRBV21-1 to TRBJ2-1. TRBV21-1 is noted as a pseudogene. The source is a man aged 25 to 40 in good health. Sequenced input: naive CD8+ T cells sorted from blood. CDR3 loop: CASSSKARVKYNEQFF. In nucleotides, the CDR3 is TGTGCCAGCAGCTCAAAGGCTAGGGTTAAGTACAATGAGCAGTTCTTC.